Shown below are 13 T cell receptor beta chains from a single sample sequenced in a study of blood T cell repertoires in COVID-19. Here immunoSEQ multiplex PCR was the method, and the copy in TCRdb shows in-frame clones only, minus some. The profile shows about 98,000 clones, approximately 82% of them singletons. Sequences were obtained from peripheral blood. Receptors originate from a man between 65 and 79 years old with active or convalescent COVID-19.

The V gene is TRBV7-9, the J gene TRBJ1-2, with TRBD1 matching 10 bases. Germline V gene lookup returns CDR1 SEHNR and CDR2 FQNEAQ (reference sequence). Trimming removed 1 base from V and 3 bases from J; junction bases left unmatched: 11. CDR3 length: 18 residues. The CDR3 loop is CASSLVRDRGIGDYGYTF. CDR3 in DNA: TGTGCCAGCAGCTTAGTCCGGGACAGGGGTATCGGCGACTATGGCTACACCTTC.

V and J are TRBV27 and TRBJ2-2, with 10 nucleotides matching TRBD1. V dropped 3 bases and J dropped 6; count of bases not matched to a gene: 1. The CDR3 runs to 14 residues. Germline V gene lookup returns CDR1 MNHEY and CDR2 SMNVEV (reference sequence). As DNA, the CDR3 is TGTGCCAGCAGTTTCGGGACAGGGGCCGGGGAGCTGTTTTTT. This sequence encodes CASSFGTGAGELFF.

CDR3 region: CASSFDFQETQYF. DNA for the CDR3: TGTGCCAGCAGCTTTGACTTCCAAGAGACCCAGTACTTC. The chain uses TRBV7-8 and TRBJ2-5; D gene uncertain. Deletions cut 3 bases from V and 1 base from J, with 6 bases between. The CDR3 sequence is 13 residues long. The germline V gene encodes CDR1 SGHVS and CDR2 FQNEAQ. The entire variable domain, with the rest obtained from reference TRBV7-8 and TRBJ2-5, is as follows: GAGVSQSPRYKVAKRGQDVALRCDPISGHVSLFWYQQALGQGPEFLTYFQNEAQLDKSGLPSDRFFAERPEGSVSTLKIQRTQQEDSAVYLCASSFDFQETQYFGPGTRLLVL.

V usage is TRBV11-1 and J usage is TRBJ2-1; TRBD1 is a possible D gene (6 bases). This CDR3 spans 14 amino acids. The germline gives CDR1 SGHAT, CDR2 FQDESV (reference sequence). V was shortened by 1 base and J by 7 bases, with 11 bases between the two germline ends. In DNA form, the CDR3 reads TGTGCCAGCAGCTTAGGCCCACAGGGAAATGAGCAGTTCTTC. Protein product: CASSLGPQGNEQFF.

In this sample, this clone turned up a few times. The CDR3 region is CASRLRALNTEAFF. The CDR3, as DNA: TGTGCCAGCAGGTTGAGGGCCCTGAACACTGAAGCTTTCTTT. This rearrangement joins TRBV7-2 to TRBJ1-1, with D uncertain. The germline CDR1 and CDR2 sequences are SGHTA and FQGNSA. The CDR3 covers 14 residues. With 6 bases removed from V and 0 bases from J, the gap between germline ends came to 11 bases. Filled out from reference TRBV7-2 and TRBJ1-1, the complete variable domain reads GAGVSQSPSNKVTEKGKDVELRCDPISGHTALYWYRQSLGQGLEFLIYFQGNSAPDKSGLPSDRFSAERTGGSVSTLTIQRTQQEDSAVYLCASRLRALNTEAFFGQGTRLTVV.

CDR3 nucleotide sequence: TGTGCCAGTCGGGGTGGACAGGGTCGCGGCAATCAGCCCCAGCATTTT. Amino acids: CASRGGQGRGNQPQHF. V usage is TRBV19 and J usage is TRBJ1-5; 8 bases map to TRBD1. Germline V gives CDR1 LNHDA, CDR2 SQIVND (reference sequence). The CDR3 extends over 16 amino acids. Germline trimming cut 8 bases from V and 2 bases from J; bases unmatched to any gene: 11.

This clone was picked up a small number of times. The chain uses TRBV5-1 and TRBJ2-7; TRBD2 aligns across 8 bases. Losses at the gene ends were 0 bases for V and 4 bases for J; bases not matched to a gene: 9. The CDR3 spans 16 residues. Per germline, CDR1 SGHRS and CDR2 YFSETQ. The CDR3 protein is CASSLAGGAGDYEQYF. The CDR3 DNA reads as TGCGCCAGCAGCTTGGCCGGGGGAGCGGGGGATTACGAGCAGTACTTC.

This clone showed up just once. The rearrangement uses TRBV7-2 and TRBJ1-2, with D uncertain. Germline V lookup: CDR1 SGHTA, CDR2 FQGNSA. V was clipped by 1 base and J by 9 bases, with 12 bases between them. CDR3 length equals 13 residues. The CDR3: CASSLEDSIRYTF. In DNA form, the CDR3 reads TGTGCCAGCAGCTTAGAGGACTCCATCCGCTACACCTTC.

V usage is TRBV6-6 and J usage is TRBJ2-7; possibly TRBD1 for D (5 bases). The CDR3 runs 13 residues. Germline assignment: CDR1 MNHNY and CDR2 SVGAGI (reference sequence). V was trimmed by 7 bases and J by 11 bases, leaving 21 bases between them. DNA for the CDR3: TGTGCCAGCACCGGCCAGGGCCCCGAGAAAGAGTACTTC. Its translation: CASTGQGPEKEYF.

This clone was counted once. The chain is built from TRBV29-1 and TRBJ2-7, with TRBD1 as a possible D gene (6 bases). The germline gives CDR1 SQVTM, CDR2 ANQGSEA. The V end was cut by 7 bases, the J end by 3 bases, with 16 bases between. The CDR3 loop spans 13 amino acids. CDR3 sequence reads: CSARRGGIYEQYF. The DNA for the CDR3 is TGCAGCGCCCGGAGAGGGGGAATCTACGAGCAGTACTTC.

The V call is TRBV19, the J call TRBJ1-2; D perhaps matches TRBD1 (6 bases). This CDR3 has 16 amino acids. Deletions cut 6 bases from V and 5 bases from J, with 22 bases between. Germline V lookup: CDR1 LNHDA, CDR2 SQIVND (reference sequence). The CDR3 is CASRIEAGAWVYGYTF. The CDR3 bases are TGTGCCAGTAGGATCGAGGCAGGGGCCTGGGTTTATGGCTACACCTTC.

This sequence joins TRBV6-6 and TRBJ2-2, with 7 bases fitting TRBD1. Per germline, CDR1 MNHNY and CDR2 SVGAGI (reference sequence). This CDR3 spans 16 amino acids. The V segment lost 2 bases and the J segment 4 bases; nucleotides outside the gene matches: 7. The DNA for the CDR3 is TGTGCCAGCAGTTACGAAGGAACAGGGGCCACCGGGGAGCTGTTTTTT. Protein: CASSYEGTGATGELFF.

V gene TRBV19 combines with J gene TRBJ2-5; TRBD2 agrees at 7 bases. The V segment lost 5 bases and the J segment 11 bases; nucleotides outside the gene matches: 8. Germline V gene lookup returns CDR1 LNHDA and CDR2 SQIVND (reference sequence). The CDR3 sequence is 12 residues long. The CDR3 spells CASSAGGSTQYF. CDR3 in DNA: TGTGCCAGTAGTGCCGGGGGGAGCACTCAGTACTTC.